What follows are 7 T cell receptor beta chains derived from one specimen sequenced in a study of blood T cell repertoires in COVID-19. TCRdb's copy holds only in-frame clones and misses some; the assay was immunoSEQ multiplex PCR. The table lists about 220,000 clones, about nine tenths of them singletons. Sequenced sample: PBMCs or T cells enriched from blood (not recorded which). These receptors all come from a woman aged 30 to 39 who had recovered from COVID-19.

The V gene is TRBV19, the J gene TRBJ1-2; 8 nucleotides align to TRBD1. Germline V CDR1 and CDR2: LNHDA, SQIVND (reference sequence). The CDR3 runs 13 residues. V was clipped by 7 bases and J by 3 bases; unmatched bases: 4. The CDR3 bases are TGTGCCAGTATGTCGACAGGGGACTATGGCTACACCTTC. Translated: CASMSTGDYGYTF.

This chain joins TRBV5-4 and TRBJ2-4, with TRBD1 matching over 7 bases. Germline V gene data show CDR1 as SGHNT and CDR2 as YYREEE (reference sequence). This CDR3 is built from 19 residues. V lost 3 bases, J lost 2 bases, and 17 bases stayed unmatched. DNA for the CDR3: TGTGCCAGCAGCTCGGCTAGACAGGGTATTGGATTGACCAAAAACATTCAGTACTTC. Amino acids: CASSSARQGIGLTKNIQYF.

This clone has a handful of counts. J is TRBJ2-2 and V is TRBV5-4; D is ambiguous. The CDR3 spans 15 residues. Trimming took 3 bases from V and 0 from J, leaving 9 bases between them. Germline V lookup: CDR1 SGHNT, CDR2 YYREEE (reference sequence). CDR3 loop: CASSSANANTGELFF. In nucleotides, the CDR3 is TGTGCCAGCAGCTCCGCTAACGCGAACACCGGGGAGCTGTTTTTT. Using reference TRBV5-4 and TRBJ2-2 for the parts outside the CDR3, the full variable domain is ETGVTQSPTHLIKTRGQQVTLRCSSQSGHNTVSWYQQALGQGPQFIFQYYREEENGRGNFPPRFSGLQFPNYSSELNVNALELDDSALYLCASSSANANTGELFFGEGSRLTVL.

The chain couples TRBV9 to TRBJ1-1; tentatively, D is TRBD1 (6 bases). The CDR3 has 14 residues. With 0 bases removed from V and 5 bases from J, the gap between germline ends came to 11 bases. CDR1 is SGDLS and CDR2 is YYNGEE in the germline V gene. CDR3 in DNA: TGTGCCAGCAGCGTAGGAAACAGGGAGACTGAAGCTTTCTTT. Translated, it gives CASSVGNRETEAFF.

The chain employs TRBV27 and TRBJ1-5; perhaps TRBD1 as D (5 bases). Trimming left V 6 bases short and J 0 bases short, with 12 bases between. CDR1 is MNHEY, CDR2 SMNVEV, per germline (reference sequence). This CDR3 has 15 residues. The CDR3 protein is CASRDSYYSNQPQHF. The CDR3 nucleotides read TGTGCCAGCAGAGACAGTTACTATAGCAATCAGCCCCAGCATTTT.

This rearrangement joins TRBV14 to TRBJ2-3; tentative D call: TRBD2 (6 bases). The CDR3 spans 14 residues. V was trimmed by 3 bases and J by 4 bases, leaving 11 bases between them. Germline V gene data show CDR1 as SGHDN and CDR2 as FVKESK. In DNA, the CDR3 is TGTGCCAGCAGCCAGGAGTCGGGGGCAGATACGCAGTATTTT. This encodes CASSQESGADTQYF.

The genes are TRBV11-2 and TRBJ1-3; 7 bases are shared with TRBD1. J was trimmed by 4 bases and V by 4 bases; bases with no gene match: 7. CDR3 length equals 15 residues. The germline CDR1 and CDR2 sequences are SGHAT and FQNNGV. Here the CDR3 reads CASSWDRGQGNTIYF. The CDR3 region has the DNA TGTGCCAGCAGCTGGGATAGGGGGCAAGGAAACACCATATATTTT.